This TCR beta chain was captured in a study of chemoradiotherapy in HPV16-positive cancers. Study-wide results and caveats: Functional assays defining HPV-specific T cells used only a couple of HPV16-positive patients. Candidate HPV-specific clones and E7-related TCR motifs grew in tumor during treatment.

Sequenced by immunoSEQ multiplex PCR; TCRdb stores in-frame clones only, minus some. The table shows some 31,000 clones, with about nine tenths occurring only once. Details on this clone: Its target is not known.

Trimming cost V 5 bases and J 5 bases; bases outside gene matches: 8. The germline gives CDR1 SGHTA, CDR2 FQGTGA. The CDR3 covers 15 residues. Repertoires were sampled repeatedly during chemoradiotherapy. The sequence came from a human donor with HPV-associated anogenital cancer. The chain joins TRBV7-3 to TRBJ2-5; 10 bases fit TRBD1. Specimen: blood, collected from a patient who underwent chemoradiotherapy. The CDR3 here is CASSPGQGGSETQYF. CDR3 DNA sequence: TGTGCCAGCAGCCCAGGACAGGGGGGTTCGGAGACCCAGTACTTC. The full variable domain, in which reference TRBV7-3 and TRBJ2-5 provide the parts outside the CDR3, is GAGVSQTPSNKVTEKGKYVELRCDPISGHTALYWYRQSLGQGPEFLIYFQGTGAADDSGLPNDRFFAVRPEGSVSTLKIQRTERGDSAVYLCASSPGQGGSETQYFGPGTRLLVL.